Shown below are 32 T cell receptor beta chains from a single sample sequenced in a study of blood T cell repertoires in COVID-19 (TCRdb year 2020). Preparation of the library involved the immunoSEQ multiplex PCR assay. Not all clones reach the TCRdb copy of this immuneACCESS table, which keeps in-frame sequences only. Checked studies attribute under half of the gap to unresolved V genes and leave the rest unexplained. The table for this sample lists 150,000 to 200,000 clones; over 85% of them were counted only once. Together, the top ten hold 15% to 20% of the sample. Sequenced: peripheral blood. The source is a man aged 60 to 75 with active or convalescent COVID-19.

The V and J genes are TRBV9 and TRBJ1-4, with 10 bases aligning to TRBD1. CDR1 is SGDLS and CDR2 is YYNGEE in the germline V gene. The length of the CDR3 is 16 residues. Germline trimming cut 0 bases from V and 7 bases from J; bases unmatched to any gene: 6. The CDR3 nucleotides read TGTGCCAGCAGCGTAGAATTCGGGACAGGGGCTGAAAAACTGTTTTTT. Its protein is CASSVEFGTGAEKLFF.

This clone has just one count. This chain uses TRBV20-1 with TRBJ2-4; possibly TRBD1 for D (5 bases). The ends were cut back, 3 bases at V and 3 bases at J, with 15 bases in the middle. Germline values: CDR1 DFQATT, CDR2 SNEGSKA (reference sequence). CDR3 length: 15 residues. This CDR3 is CSASSPTGFKNIQYF. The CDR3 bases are TGCAGTGCTAGTAGCCCCACAGGATTCAAAAACATTCAGTACTTC.

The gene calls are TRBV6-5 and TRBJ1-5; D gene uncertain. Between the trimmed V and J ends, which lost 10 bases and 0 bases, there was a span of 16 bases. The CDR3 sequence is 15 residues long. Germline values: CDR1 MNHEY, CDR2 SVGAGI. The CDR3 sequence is CATNSAGSSNQPQHF. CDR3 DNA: TGTGCCACCAATTCAGCAGGAAGTAGCAATCAGCCCCAGCATTTT.

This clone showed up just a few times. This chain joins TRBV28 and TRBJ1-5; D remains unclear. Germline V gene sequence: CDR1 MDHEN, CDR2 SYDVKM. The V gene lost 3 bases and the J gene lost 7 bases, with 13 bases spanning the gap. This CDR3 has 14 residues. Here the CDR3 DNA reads TGTGCCAGCAGTTTTCCGAGTGAGTCGCAGCCCCAGCATTTT. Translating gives CASSFPSESQPQHF.

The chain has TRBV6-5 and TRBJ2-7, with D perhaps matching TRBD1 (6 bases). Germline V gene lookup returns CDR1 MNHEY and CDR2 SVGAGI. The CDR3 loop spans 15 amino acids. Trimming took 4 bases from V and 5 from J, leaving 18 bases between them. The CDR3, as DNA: TGTGCCAGCAGTTCTCCAGGGGTAGGGGTTGACGAGCAGTACTTC. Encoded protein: CASSSPGVGVDEQYF.

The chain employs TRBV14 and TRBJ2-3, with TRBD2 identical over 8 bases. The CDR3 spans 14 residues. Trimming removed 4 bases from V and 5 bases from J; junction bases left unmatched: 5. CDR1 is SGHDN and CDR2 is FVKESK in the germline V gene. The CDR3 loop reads CASSRGLAEDTQYF. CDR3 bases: TGTGCCAGCAGCCGAGGACTAGCCGAAGATACGCAGTATTTT.

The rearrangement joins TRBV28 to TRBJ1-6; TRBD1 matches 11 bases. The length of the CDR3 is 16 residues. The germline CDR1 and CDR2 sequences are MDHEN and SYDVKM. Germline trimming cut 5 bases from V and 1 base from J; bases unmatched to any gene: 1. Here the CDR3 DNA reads TGTGCCAGCAGTCGGGACAGGGGGTCCTATAATTCACCCCTCCACTTT. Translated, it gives CASSRDRGSYNSPLHF.

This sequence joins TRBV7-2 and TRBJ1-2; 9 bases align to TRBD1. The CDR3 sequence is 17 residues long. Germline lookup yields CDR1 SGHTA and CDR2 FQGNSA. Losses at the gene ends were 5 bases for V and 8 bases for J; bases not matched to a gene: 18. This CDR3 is CASSTIGTGPLLWGYTF. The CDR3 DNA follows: TGTGCCAGCAGCACGATAGGGACAGGGCCCCTTCTCTGGGGCTACACCTTC.

DNA for the CDR3: TGTGCCAGCAGCTTGGACAGGCTAAGCACAGATACGCAGTATTTT. Protein product: CASSLDRLSTDTQYF. The chain is built from TRBV5-4 and TRBJ2-3; possibly TRBD1 for D (5 bases). Germline-derived CDR1 and CDR2 are SGHNT and YYREEE (reference sequence). V lost 0 bases, J lost 0 bases, and 8 bases lay in between. The CDR3 has 15 residues.

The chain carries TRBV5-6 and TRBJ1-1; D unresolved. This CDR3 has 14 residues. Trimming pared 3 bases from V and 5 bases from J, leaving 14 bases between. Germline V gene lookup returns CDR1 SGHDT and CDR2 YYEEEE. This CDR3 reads CASSSRRVSTEAFF. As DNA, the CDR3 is TGTGCCAGCAGCTCCAGGAGGGTTTCGACTGAAGCTTTCTTT.

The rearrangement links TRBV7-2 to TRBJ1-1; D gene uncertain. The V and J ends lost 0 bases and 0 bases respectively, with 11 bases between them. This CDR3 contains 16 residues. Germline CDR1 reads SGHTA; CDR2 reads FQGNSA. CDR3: CASSLAHYSLNTEAFF. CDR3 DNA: TGTGCCAGCAGCTTAGCGCATTACTCCTTGAACACTGAAGCTTTCTTT. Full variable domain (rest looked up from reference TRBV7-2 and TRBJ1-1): GAGVSQSPSNKVTEKGKDVELRCDPISGHTALYWYRQSLGQGLEFLIYFQGNSAPDKSGLPSDRFSAERTGGSVSTLTIQRTQQEDSAVYLCASSLAHYSLNTEAFFGQGTRLTVV.

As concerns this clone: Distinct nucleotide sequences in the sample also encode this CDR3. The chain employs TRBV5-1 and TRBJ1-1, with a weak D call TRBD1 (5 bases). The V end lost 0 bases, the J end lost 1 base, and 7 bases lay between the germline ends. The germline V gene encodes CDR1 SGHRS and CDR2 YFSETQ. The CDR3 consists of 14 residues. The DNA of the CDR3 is TGCGCCAGCAGCTTGGCCGGACAGAACACTGAAGCTTTCTTT. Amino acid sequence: CASSLAGQNTEAFF.

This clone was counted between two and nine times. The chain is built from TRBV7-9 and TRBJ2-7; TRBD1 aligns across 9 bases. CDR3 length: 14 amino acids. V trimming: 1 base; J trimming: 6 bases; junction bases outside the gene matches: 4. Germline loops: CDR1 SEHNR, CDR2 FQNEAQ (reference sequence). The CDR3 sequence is CASSLERTGVEQYF. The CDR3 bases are TGTGCCAGCAGCTTAGAACGGACAGGGGTCGAGCAGTACTTC.

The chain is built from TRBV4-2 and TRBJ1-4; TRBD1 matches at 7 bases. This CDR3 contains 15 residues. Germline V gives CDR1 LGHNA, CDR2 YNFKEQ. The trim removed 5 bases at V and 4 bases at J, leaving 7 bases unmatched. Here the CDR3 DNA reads TGTGCCAGCAGCGCGCGACAGGGAAATAATGAAAAACTGTTTTTT. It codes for CASSARQGNNEKLFF.

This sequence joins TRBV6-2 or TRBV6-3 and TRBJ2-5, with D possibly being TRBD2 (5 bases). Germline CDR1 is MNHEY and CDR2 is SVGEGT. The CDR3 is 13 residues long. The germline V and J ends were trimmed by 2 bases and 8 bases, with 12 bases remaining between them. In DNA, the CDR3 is TGTGCCAGCAGTTACGTGGGTACGGGAACCCAGTACTTC. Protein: CASSYVGTGTQYF.

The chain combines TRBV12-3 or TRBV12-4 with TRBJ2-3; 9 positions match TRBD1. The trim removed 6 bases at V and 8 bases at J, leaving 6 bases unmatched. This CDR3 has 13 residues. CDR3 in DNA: TGTGCCAGCAGGGGGACAGGGAGGGGTACGCAGTATTTT. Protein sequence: CASRGTGRGTQYF.

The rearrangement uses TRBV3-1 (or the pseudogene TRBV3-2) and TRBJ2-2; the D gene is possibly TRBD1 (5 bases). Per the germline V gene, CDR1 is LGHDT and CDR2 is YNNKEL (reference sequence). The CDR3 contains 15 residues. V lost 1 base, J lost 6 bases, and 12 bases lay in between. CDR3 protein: CASSQGLGVSGELFF. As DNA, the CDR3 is TGTGCCAGCAGCCAAGGATTAGGGGTGTCCGGGGAGCTGTTTTTT.

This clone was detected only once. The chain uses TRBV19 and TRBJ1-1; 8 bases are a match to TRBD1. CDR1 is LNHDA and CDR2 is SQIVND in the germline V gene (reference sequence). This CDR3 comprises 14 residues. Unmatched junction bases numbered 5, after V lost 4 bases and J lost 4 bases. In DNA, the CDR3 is TGTGCCAGTAGTACGACAGGGGTTCTCACTGAAGCTTTCTTT. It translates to CASSTTGVLTEAFF.

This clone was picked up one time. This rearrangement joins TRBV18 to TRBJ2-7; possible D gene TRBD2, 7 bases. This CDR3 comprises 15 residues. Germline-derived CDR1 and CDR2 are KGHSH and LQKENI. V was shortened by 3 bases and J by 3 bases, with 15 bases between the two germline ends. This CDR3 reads CASSPRTGGDYEQYF. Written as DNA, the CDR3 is TGTGCCAGCTCACCTCGGACGGGGGGCGACTACGAGCAGTACTTC.

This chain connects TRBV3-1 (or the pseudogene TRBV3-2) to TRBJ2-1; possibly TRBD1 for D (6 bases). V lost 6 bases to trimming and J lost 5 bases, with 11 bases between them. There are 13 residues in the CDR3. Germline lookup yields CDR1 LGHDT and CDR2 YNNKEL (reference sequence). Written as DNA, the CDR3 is TGTGCCAGCAGACGGGACAACAACAATGAGCAGTTCTTC. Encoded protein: CASRRDNNNEQFF.

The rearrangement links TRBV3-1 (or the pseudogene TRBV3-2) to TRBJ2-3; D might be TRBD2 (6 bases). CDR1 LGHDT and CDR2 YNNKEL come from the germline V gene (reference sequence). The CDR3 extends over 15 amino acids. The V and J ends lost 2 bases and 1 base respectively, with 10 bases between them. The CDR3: CASSQNPGGTDTQYF. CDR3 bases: TGTGCCAGCAGCCAAAACCCGGGGGGCACAGATACGCAGTATTTT.

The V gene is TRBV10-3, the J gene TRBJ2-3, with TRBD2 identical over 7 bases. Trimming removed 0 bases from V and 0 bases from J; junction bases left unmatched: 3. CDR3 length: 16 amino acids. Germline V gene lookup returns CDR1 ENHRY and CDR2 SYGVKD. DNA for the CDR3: TGTGCCATCAGTGAGTCGGCTAGCGGAAGCACAGATACGCAGTATTTT. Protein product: CAISESASGSTDTQYF.

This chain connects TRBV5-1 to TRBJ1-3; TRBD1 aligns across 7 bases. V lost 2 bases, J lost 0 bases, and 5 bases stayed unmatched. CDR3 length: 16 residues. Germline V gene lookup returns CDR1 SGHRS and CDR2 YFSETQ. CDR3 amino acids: CASSLPGGNSGNTIYF. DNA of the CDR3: TGCGCCAGCAGCTTACCAGGGGGGAACTCTGGAAACACCATATATTTT.

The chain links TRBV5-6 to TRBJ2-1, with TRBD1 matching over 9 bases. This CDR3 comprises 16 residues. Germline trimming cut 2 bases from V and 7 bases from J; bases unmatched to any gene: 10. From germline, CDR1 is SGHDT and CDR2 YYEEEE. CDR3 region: CASSLESGQGINEQFF. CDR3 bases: TGTGCCAGCAGCTTAGAATCAGGACAGGGGATAAATGAGCAGTTCTTC.

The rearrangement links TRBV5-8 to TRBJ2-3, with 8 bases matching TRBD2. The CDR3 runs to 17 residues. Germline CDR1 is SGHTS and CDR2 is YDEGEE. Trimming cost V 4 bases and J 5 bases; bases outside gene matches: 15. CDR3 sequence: CASSPSVTSESQDTQYF. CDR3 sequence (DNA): TGTGCCAGCAGCCCATCCGTGACTAGCGAGAGTCAAGATACGCAGTATTTT.

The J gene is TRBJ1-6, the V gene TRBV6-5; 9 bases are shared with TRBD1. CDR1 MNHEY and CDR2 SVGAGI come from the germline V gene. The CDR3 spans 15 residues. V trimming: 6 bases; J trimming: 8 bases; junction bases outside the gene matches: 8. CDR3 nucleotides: TGTGCCAGCAGGGGCCGGGACAGGGTACATTCACCCCTCCACTTT. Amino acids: CASRGRDRVHSPLHF.

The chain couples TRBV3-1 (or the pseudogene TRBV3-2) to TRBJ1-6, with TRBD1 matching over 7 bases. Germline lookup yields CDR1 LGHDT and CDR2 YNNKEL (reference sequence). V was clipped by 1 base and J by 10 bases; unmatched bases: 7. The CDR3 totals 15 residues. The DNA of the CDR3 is TGTGCCAGCAGCCAAGGACAGGGTTTTGTCTCACCCCTCCACTTT. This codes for CASSQGQGFVSPLHF.

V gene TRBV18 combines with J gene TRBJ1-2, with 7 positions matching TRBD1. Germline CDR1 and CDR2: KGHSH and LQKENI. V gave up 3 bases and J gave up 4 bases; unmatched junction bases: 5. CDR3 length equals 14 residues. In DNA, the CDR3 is TGTGCCAGCTCACCCGCGACAGGGACCTATGGCTACACCTTC. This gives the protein CASSPATGTYGYTF. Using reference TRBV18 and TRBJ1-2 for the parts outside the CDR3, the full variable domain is NAGVMQNPRHLVRRRGQEARLRCSPMKGHSHVYWYRQLPEEGLKFMVYLQKENIIDESGMPKERFSAEFPKEGPSILRIQQVVRGDSAAYFCASSPATGTYGYTFGSGTRLTVV.

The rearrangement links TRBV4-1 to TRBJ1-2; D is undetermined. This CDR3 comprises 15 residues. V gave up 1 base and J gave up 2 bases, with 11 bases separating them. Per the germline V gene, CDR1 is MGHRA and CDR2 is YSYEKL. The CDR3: CASSQARSLNYGYTF. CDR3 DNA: TGCGCCAGCAGCCAAGCCCGGTCGCTGAACTATGGCTACACCTTC.

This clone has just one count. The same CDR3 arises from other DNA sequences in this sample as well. The CDR3 reads CASSTGQYNSPLHF. DNA for the CDR3: TGTGCCAGCAGCACGGGACAGTATAATTCACCCCTCCACTTT. The chain recombines TRBV6-5 with TRBJ1-6; 7 bases match TRBD1. Trimming at V came to 6 bases and at J to 4 bases, leaving 3 bases not matched to a gene. This CDR3 spans 14 amino acids. In germline, CDR1 is MNHEY, CDR2 SVGAGI.

The CDR3 reads CASSQVGQGAGNTIYF. Here the CDR3 DNA reads TGTGCCAGCAGCCAAGTGGGACAGGGGGCTGGAAACACCATATATTTT. The chain couples TRBV3-1 (or the pseudogene TRBV3-2) to TRBJ1-3; 11 bases align to TRBD1. V was clipped by 1 base and J by 2 bases; unmatched bases: 1. The CDR3 is made up of 16 amino acids. Germline CDR1 reads LGHDT; CDR2 reads YNNKEL (reference sequence).

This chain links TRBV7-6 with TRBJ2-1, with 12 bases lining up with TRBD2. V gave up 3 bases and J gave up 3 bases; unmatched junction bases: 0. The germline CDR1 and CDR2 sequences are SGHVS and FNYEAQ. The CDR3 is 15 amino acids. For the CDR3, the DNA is TGTGCCAGCAGCTTGGGACTAGCGGGCTACAATGAGCAGTTCTTC. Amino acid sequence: CASSLGLAGYNEQFF.